These 21 T cell receptor beta chains were all obtained from the same sample, sequenced in a study of blood T cell repertoires in COVID-19 (dated by TCRdb to about 2020). The library relied on the immunoSEQ multiplex PCR assay. What TCRdb holds here is the immuneACCESS table cut down to in-frame rearrangements. Part of the clones is not present; checked against another copy, under half of the missing clones reflect an unresolved V gene, and the others are unexplained. This sample is represented by over 110,000 clones; about 76% of them were singletons. The ten biggest clones cover around 8.2% of the sample. Sample: peripheral blood. The receptors were gathered from a human donor in a cohort sampled during active COVID-19.

V and J are TRBV7-9 and TRBJ1-1; 9 bases are shared with TRBD1. After removal of 5 bases from V and 3 bases from J, the junction contained 7 bases not matched to a gene. Germline lookup yields CDR1 SEHNR and CDR2 FQNEAQ (reference sequence). The CDR3 runs 15 residues. The CDR3 coding sequence is TGTGCCAGCAGCCTAGGACAGGGGACGGACACTGAAGCTTTCTTT. It translates to CASSLGQGTDTEAFF.

The table lists this clone with a few counts. Here the CDR3 reads CATRAGGREETQYF. CDR3 sequence (DNA): TGTGCCACCAGAGCGGGAGGGAGAGAAGAGACCCAGTACTTC. The chain recombines TRBV24-1 with TRBJ2-5; TRBD2 matches at 10 bases. J gave up 3 bases and V 7 bases, and 4 bases lay outside the gene matches. Germline V gives CDR1 KGHDR, CDR2 SFDVKD. The CDR3 consists of 14 residues.

This chain joins TRBV9 and TRBJ2-5; 9 bases agree with TRBD1. V shed 3 bases, J shed 2 bases, and the junction held 8 bases outside the gene matches. Germline lookup yields CDR1 SGDLS and CDR2 YYNGEE. CDR3 length: 16 residues. The CDR3 DNA is TGTGCCAGCAGCGCTCGACAGGGGGAAAATCAAGAGACCCAGTACTTC. This encodes CASSARQGENQETQYF.

V gene TRBV21-1 combines with J gene TRBJ2-1; the table's D call, TRBD2, was not checked against the DNA. TRBV21-1 is flagged as a pseudogene. The CDR3 is made up of 16 amino acids. The CDR3 DNA is TGTGCCAGCAGCAAAAGGAGAACGGGAGGAAGCAATGAGCAGTTCTTC. It translates to CASSKRRTGGSNEQFF.

The chain recombines TRBV20-1 with TRBJ2-7; D gene unclear. This CDR3 has 13 residues. The germline V and J ends were trimmed by 3 bases and 0 bases, with 9 bases remaining between them. Germline V gives CDR1 DFQATT, CDR2 SNEGSKA (reference sequence). CDR3 protein: CSASSSGSYEQYF. The CDR3 nucleotides read TGCAGTGCTAGTAGTTCAGGCTCCTACGAGCAGTACTTC.

The chain carries TRBV28 and TRBJ1-5, with D possibly TRBD1 on 5 matching bases. In germline, CDR1 is MDHEN, CDR2 SYDVKM. The CDR3 totals 12 residues. Trimming shortened V by 6 bases and J by 6 bases, and 9 bases separated the two germline ends. CDR3: CASRTGGQPQHF. Written as DNA, the CDR3 is TGTGCCAGCAGGACCGGGGGTCAGCCCCAGCATTTT.

Remarks on this clone: Other nucleotide sequences in the sample specify the same CDR3. V is TRBV19 and J is TRBJ2-7; 7 bases fit TRBD1. The CDR3 covers 14 residues. J was trimmed by 4 bases and V by 4 bases; bases with no gene match: 7. The germline V gene has CDR1 LNHDA and CDR2 SQIVND (reference sequence). The CDR3 DNA sequence: TGTGCCAGTAGTACTCCGGGACAGCTATACGAGCAGTACTTC. This gives the protein CASSTPGQLYEQYF.

This clone is a singleton in its sample. The V and J genes are TRBV7-2 and TRBJ2-1; 10 positions agree with TRBD1. Germline V CDR1 and CDR2: SGHTA, FQGNSA. The CDR3 has 16 residues. V dropped 6 bases and J dropped 2; count of bases not matched to a gene: 7. The CDR3 DNA is TGTGCCAGCAGGAAAGCCGGGACAGGGGCCTACAATGAGCAGTTCTTC. Protein sequence: CASRKAGTGAYNEQFF.

The rearrangement joins TRBV5-1 to TRBJ2-5; tentative D call: TRBD2 (6 bases). CDR1 and CDR2 from the germline V gene are SGHRS and YFSETQ. Trimming cost V 1 base and J 0 bases, with 13 bases left between them. CDR3 length: 16 residues. CDR3 bases: TGCGCCAGCAGCTTGCGGGGGAGGATGTACCAAGAGACCCAGTACTTC. This encodes CASSLRGRMYQETQYF.

The J gene is TRBJ2-7, the V gene TRBV7-2; a weak D match, TRBD2 (7 bases). Trimming left V 1 base short and J 3 bases short, with 13 bases between. CDR3 length: 15 residues. CDR1 and CDR2 from the germline V gene are SGHTA and FQGNSA. In nucleotides, the CDR3 is TGTGCCAGCAGCTTAGAGGGAGGGGGACTCTACGAGCAGTACTTC. Translating gives CASSLEGGGLYEQYF.

This sequence joins TRBV5-6 and TRBJ2-5, with 8 bases fitting TRBD1. This CDR3 spans 15 amino acids. Per germline, CDR1 SGHDT and CDR2 YYEEEE. V was clipped by 1 base and J by 4 bases; unmatched bases: 6. In DNA, the CDR3 is TGTGCCAGCAGCTTGTGGGACAGGTACTCAGAGACCCAGTACTTC. Encoded protein: CASSLWDRYSETQYF.

The chain links TRBV29-1 to TRBJ2-5; 7 positions match TRBD2. The ends lost 3 bases at V and 5 bases at J; junction bases unmatched: 12. This CDR3 region has 15 residues. Germline-derived CDR1 and CDR2 are SQVTM and ANQGSEA. The CDR3 DNA follows: TGCAGCGTTGACTTTCAGAAAGAAGCGGGGGAGACCCAGTACTTC. As protein: CSVDFQKEAGETQYF.

The chain joins TRBV27 to TRBJ2-7; a possible D gene is TRBD2 (7 bases). Germline CDR1 MNHEY, CDR2 SMNVEV (reference sequence). V gave up 6 bases and J gave up 3 bases, with 18 bases separating them. This CDR3 has 15 residues. The CDR3 here is CASRGGGPDNYEQYF. DNA for the CDR3: TGTGCCAGCAGAGGGGGGGGTCCAGATAACTACGAGCAGTACTTC.

The V call is TRBV19, the J call TRBJ2-7, with 11 bases aligning to TRBD1. The V gene end was trimmed by 3 bases and the J gene end by 1 base; junction bases not matched to a gene: 11. CDR1 LNHDA and CDR2 SQIVND come from the germline V gene (reference sequence). The length of the CDR3 is 18 residues. CDR3 sequence reads: CASSITKDRDRGSYEQYF. The DNA of the CDR3 is TGTGCCAGTAGTATTACGAAGGACCGGGACAGGGGGTCCTACGAGCAGTACTTC. Variable domain in full (rest from reference TRBV19 and TRBJ2-7): DGGITQSPKYLFRKEGQNVTLSCEQNLNHDAMYWYRQDPGQGLRLIYYSQIVNDFQKGDIAEGYSVSREKKESFPLTVTSAQKNPTAFYLCASSITKDRDRGSYEQYFGPGTRLTVT.

V gene TRBV4-2 combines with J gene TRBJ1-4; no firm D call. V lost 0 bases to trimming and J lost 4 bases, with 18 bases between them. The germline V gene encodes CDR1 LGHNA and CDR2 YNFKEQ. This CDR3 comprises 18 residues. The CDR3: CASSQEGFNSGSNEKLFF. CDR3 nucleotide sequence: TGTGCCAGCAGCCAAGAAGGGTTTAATAGCGGGAGTAATGAAAAACTGTTTTTT.

J is TRBJ2-1 and V is TRBV9, with 9 bases identical to TRBD2. CDR1 is SGDLS, CDR2 YYNGEE, per germline. Unmatched junction bases numbered 4, after V lost 2 bases and J lost 4 bases. This CDR3 contains 15 residues. CDR3 coding DNA: TGTGCCAGCAGCGTTCTAGCGGGACCATACAATGAGCAGTTCTTC. Translating gives CASSVLAGPYNEQFF. The full variable domain, completed using reference TRBV9 and TRBJ2-1, is DSGVTQTPKHLITATGQRVTLRCSPRSGDLSVYWYQQSLDQGLQFLIQYYNGEERAKGNILERFSAQQFPDLHSELNLSSLELGDSALYFCASSVLAGPYNEQFFGPGTRLTVL.

The chain joins TRBV14 to TRBJ2-1; 12 bases align to TRBD1. The J segment lost 9 bases and the V segment lost 5 bases, leaving 8 bases of the junction unmatched. This CDR3 region has 15 residues. Germline V gene lookup returns CDR1 SGHDN and CDR2 FVKESK. In nucleotides, the CDR3 is TGTGCCAGCAGCTCCCGGGACAGGGGGCAGGGTGAGCAGTTCTTC. It codes for CASSSRDRGQGEQFF.

The chain couples TRBV24-1 to TRBJ2-2; D unresolved. Germline values: CDR1 KGHDR, CDR2 SFDVKD. The length of the CDR3 is 17 residues. Trimming cost V 9 bases and J 2 bases, with 21 bases left between them. The CDR3 DNA sequence: TGTGCCACCTCTTGGGCGTCTGGAACGACAAACACCGGGGAGCTGTTTTTT. It yields the protein CATSWASGTTNTGELFF.

J is TRBJ2-7 and V is TRBV7-2; weak D call: TRBD2 (5 bases). Looked up from germline, CDR1 is SGHTA and CDR2 is FQGNSA. The CDR3 has 16 amino acids. The V end was cut by 7 bases, the J end by 3 bases, with 22 bases between. CDR3 coding DNA: TGTGCCAGCACCGCTAATGGTCAGGACTGGAGCTACGAGCAGTACTTC. Protein sequence: CASTANGQDWSYEQYF.

The rearrangement uses TRBV28 and TRBJ1-4, with D possibly TRBD1 on 5 matching bases. This CDR3 contains 12 residues. V was trimmed by 10 bases and J by 3 bases, leaving 9 bases between them. Per germline, CDR1 MDHEN and CDR2 SYDVKM. CDR3 nucleotides: TGTGCCACCACAGGTGCTAATGAAAAACTGTTTTTT. This translates into CATTGANEKLFF. Together with reference TRBV28 and TRBJ1-4, the CDR3 gives the full variable domain: DVKVTQSSRYLVKRTGEKVFLECVQDMDHENMFWYRQDPGLGLRLIYFSYDVKMKEKGDIPEGYSVSREKKERFSLILESASTNQTSMYLCATTGANEKLFFGSGTQLSVL.

This chain links TRBV9 with TRBJ1-1; maybe TRBD1 (5 bases). Germline V gene sequence: CDR1 SGDLS, CDR2 YYNGEE. This CDR3 is 19 amino acids long. Trimming removed 4 bases from V and 0 bases from J, with 25 bases in between. CDR3 residues: CASSPRVGLWGSMNTEAFF. As DNA, the CDR3 is TGTGCCAGCAGCCCCCGGGTGGGCCTCTGGGGCTCCATGAACACTGAAGCTTTCTTT.